The entry that follows covers one TCR beta chain sequence. Its antigen is not identified. 5'RACE primed at constant segments yielded TCR alpha and TCR beta cDNA libraries bearing sample barcodes and UMIs. TCRdb redid the calling of the 5' RACE reads with MiXCR, one entry per CDR3 protein. The data contain a few hundred thousand distinct CDR3 sequences, 15% to 20% of them singletons. The record originates from a study of T-cell memory formation after mild COVID-19. About the research overall: TCR clusters largely stayed donor specific.

CDR1 is MNHEY, CDR2 SVGAGI, per germline. The CDR3 consists of 14 residues. V gave up 6 bases and J gave up 7 bases; unmatched junction bases: 8. Study-level findings and limits: Confirmation of SARS-CoV-2 specificity was lacking for second-wave clones peaking day 37. Most CD4+ clones that shrank were in CM and EM, while CD8+ ones turned up in EMRA.

This clonotype was sampled from a man between 18 and 29 years old who had mild COVID-19 (a few samples of this study predate the infection). Cell type and time point are not known. The gene calls are TRBV6-5 and TRBJ2-1; 8 bases align to TRBD1. The source material was PBMCs or a T cell subset sorted from them (not recorded which). The CDR3 protein is CASRLWQGANEQFF. The CDR3 DNA reads as TGTGCCAGCAGGCTGTGGCAGGGGGCGAATGAGCAGTTCTTC.